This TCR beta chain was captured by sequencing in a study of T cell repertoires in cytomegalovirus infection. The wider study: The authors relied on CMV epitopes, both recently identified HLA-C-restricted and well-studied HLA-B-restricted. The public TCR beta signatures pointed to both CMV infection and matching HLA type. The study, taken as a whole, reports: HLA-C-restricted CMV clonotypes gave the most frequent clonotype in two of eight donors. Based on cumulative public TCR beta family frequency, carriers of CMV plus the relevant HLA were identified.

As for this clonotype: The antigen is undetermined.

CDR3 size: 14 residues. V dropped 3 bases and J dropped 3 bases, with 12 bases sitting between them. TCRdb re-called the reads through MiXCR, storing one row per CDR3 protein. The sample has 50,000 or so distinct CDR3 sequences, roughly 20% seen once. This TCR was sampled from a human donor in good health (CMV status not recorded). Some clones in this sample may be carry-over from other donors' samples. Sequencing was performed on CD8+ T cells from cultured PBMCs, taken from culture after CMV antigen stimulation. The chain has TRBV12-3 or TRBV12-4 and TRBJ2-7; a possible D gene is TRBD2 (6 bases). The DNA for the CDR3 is TGTGCCAGCAGTTTCGCGGGGAGTCACTACGAGCAGTACTTC. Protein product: CASSFAGSHYEQYF.